What follows describes a single T cell receptor beta chain. Libraries were prepared by immunoSEQ multiplex PCR; TCRdb keeps only in-frame clonotypes and omits some of them. The sample yields about 130,000 clones, just under 95% seen once. The record originates from a study of control samples from healthy donors and cancer patients. With 4 bases removed from V and 6 bases from J, the gap between germline ends came to 9 bases. Per the germline V gene, CDR1 is LGHDT and CDR2 is YNNKEL (reference sequence). The CDR3 sequence is 13 residues long. The sample was PBMCs. The sequence derives from a man between 60 and 75 years old with colorectal cancer. The chain carries TRBV3-1 (or the pseudogene TRBV3-2) and TRBJ2-2; D not certain. The CDR3 is CASSLSPPGELFF. The CDR3 DNA sequence: TGTGCCAGCAGCCTCTCCCCCCCCGGGGAGCTGTTTTTT.